This is a list of T cell receptor beta chains from one sample in a study of tumor and adjacent non-tumor tissue in lung cancer. TCRdb re-called the multiplex PCR reads through MiXCR, storing one row per CDR3 protein. Of more than 75,000 distinct CDR3 sequences in the sample, 75% to 85% were seen once. The sequenced material came from distant non-tumor lung tissue. All receptors come from a man aged 55 to 70 with small cell lung cancer. CDR3s include the opening cysteine and the closing phenylalanine or tryptophan. The D gene is left open where the match is weak. Part of the rows lack a size; the others show once, few, many or a class for expanded clones.

J gene: TRBJ2-1
D gene: NA
V gene: TRBV11-3
CDR3 length: 15
clone size: NA
CDR3 protein: CASSLERAIYNKQFF
CDR3 DNA: TGTGCCAGCAGCTTAGAGAGGGCGATCTACAATAAGCAGTTCTTC

J gene: TRBJ2-7
D gene: NA
V gene: TRBV4-1
CDR3 length: 15
clone size: few
CDR3 protein: CTSSQGGAPGYEQYF
CDR3 DNA: TGCACCAGCAGCCAGGGCGGGGCCCCGGGCTACGAGCAGTACTTC

J gene: TRBJ2-2
D gene: NA
V gene: TRBV11-2
CDR3 length: 13
clone size: NA
CDR3 protein: CASSLMGTGEPFF
CDR3 DNA: TGTGCCAGCAGCTTAATGGGCACCGGGGAGCCGTTTTTT

J gene: TRBJ2-2
D gene: NA
V gene: TRBV6-5
CDR3 length: 15
clone size: NA
CDR3 protein: CASSYKPMWAGELFF
CDR3 DNA: TGTGCCAGCAGTTATAAACCAATGTGGGCCGGGGAGCTGTTTTTT

J gene: TRBJ1-1
D gene: NA
V gene: TRBV11-2
CDR3 length: 14
clone size: NA
CDR3 protein: CASTVPPHNTEAFF
CDR3 DNA: TGTGCCAGCACCGTCCCCCCCCATAACACTGAAGCTTTCTTT

J gene: TRBJ2-1
D gene: NA
V gene: TRBV12-3/TRBV12-4
CDR3 length: 14
clone size: NA
CDR3 protein: CASSQRGGYSEQFF
CDR3 DNA: TGTGCCAGCAGTCAGAGGGGCGGCTACAGTGAGCAGTTCTTC

J gene: TRBJ2-3
D gene: NA
V gene: TRBV5-5
CDR3 length: 15
clone size: NA
CDR3 protein: CASSLERPSIDTQYF
CDR3 DNA: TGTGCCAGCAGCTTAGAGCGCCCTAGCATAGATACACAGTATTTT

J gene: TRBJ2-7
D gene: NA
V gene: TRBV6-2/TRBV6-3
CDR3 length: 13
clone size: NA
CDR3 protein: CASNGGCSYEQYF
CDR3 DNA: TGTGCCAGCAACGGCGGGTGTTCATATGAGCAGTACTTC

J gene: TRBJ2-7
D gene: NA
V gene: TRBV10-2
CDR3 length: 13
clone size: NA
CDR3 protein: CASSDSRAAKQYF
CDR3 DNA: TGCGCCAGTAGTGATAGTAGGGCCGCCAAGCAGTACTTC

J gene: TRBJ2-1
D gene: TRBD2
V gene: TRBV20-1
CDR3 length: 12
clone size: NA
CDR3 protein: CIARKGGSEQLF
CDR3 DNA: TGCATTGCTAGAAAGGGAGGGAGTGAGCAGCTTTTC

J gene: TRBJ1-1
D gene: TRBD1
V gene: TRBV5-1
CDR3 length: 15
clone size: NA
CDR3 protein: CASSLIQGMNTEAFF
CDR3 DNA: TGCGCCAGTAGCTTGATACAGGGGATGAACACCGAAGCTTTCTTT

J gene: TRBJ2-3
D gene: NA
V gene: TRBV11-3
CDR3 length: 14
clone size: NA
CDR3 protein: CASSTSGAEHTQYF
CDR3 DNA: TGCGCCAGCAGCACCTCCGGGGCCGAACATACGCAGTATTTT

J gene: TRBJ1-1
D gene: NA
V gene: TRBV29-1
CDR3 length: 12
clone size: NA
CDR3 protein: CSVGGGATEAVF
CDR3 DNA: NA

J gene: TRBJ2-7
D gene: TRBD1
V gene: TRBV6-5
CDR3 length: 14
clone size: NA
CDR3 protein: CASSSEQGVYERYF
CDR3 DNA: TGTGCCAGCAGTTCGGAACAGGGGGTTTACGAGCGGTACTTC

J gene: TRBJ2-1
D gene: TRBD2
V gene: TRBV29-1
CDR3 length: 18
clone size: NA
CDR3 protein: CNALQCGASGRRLNEQFF
CDR3 DNA: TGCAACGCCCTACAATGCGGGGCTAGCGGGAGAAGACTCAATGAGCAGTTCTTC

J gene: TRBJ2-1
D gene: NA
V gene: TRBV29-1
CDR3 length: 13
clone size: NA
CDR3 protein: CSVDLGQSGEQFF
CDR3 DNA: TGCAGCGTGGATCTAGGACAGAGTGGTGAGCAGTTCTTC

J gene: TRBJ2-1
D gene: NA
V gene: TRBV10-2
CDR3 length: 13
clone size: NA
CDR3 protein: CANSDSRVGEHFF
CDR3 DNA: TGCGCCAACAGTGATTCTAGGGTGGGTGAGCACTTCTTC

J gene: TRBJ1-4
D gene: NA
V gene: TRBV6-5
CDR3 length: 16
clone size: NA
CDR3 protein: CANTTKNPATNERLFF
CDR3 DNA: TGTGCCAACACCACCAAGAATCCAGCAACTAATGAAAGACTGTTTTTT

J gene: TRBJ2-1
D gene: NA
V gene: TRBV12-5
CDR3 length: 14
clone size: NA
CDR3 protein: CAIGSPGAVNEEFF
CDR3 DNA: TGTGCTATTGGTTCCCCCGGCGCCGTCAATGAGGAGTTCTTC

J gene: TRBJ2-2
D gene: TRBD2
V gene: TRBV5-4
CDR3 length: 16
clone size: NA
CDR3 protein: CACSFVSGKSTGELFF
CDR3 DNA: TGTGCCTGCAGTTTTGTTAGCGGGAAATCCACCGGGGAGCTGTTTTTT

J gene: TRBJ2-7
D gene: TRBD1
V gene: TRBV12-3/TRBV12-4
CDR3 length: 14
clone size: NA
CDR3 protein: CASRPRGTGYERYF
CDR3 DNA: TGTGCCAGCCGCCCCAGGGGGACGGGCTACGAGCGGTACTTC

J gene: TRBJ2-6
D gene: TRBD1
V gene: TRBV6-5
CDR3 length: 16
clone size: once
CDR3 protein: CASCPQGVSGANVLTF
CDR3 DNA: TGTGCCAGCTGTCCACAGGGGGTGAGTGGGGCCAACGTCCTGACCTTC

J gene: TRBJ2-7
D gene: TRBD1
V gene: TRBV28
CDR3 length: 14
clone size: NA
CDR3 protein: CASRTGTAAYEQYF
CDR3 DNA: TGTGCCAGCAGAACCGGGACAGCGGCCTACGAGCAGTATTTC

J gene: TRBJ1-1
D gene: TRBD1
V gene: TRBV15
CDR3 length: 15
clone size: NA
CDR3 protein: CATSRTGQVDTEAFF
CDR3 DNA: TGTGCCACCAGCAGAACGGGACAGGTGGACACTGAAGCTTTCTTT